This T cell receptor beta chain is from a study of T cell repertoires in cytomegalovirus infection. In TCRdb, the reads were re-called with MiXCR into one record per CDR3 protein. Of hundreds of thousands of distinct CDR3 sequences detected, about 42% appear once; the ten largest clones hold around two fifths. On this clonotype: Its cognate antigen is unknown. One junction end disagrees with the germline gene, perhaps due to a read error.

Germline CDR1 and CDR2: MNHNS and SASEGT. The CDR3 covers 17 residues. The chain links TRBV6-1 to TRBJ2-6; TRBD1 aligns across 10 bases. The receptor comes from a human donor in good health (CMV status not recorded). Some clones in this sample may be carry-over from other donors' samples. The sequencing used cultured PBMCs, collected from culture after CMV antigen stimulation. This CDR3 reads CASREDRGLSGANVLTF. CDR3 DNA sequence: TGTGCCAGCAGGGAAGACAGGGGGCTGTCTGGGGCCAACGTCCTGACTTTC.